The 4 T cell receptor beta chains presented below share a single source sample, sequenced in a study of T-cell reconstitution after alpha-beta-depleted transplantation in children. TCRbeta library preparation incorporated unique molecular identifiers. TCRdb independently ran MiXCR on the PCR reads; one entry per CDR3 protein. The sample yields about 90,000 distinct CDR3 sequences, roughly 8.3% seen once. Sample: PBMCs from the stem cell graft donor, taken from the stem cell graft. These receptors were obtained from a human donor who donated a stem cell graft to a child with congenital amegakaryocytic thrombocytopenia.

The chain is built from TRBV15 and TRBJ2-3; D possibly corresponds to TRBD2 (7 bases). The germline V gene has CDR1 LNHNV and CDR2 YYDKDF (reference sequence). This CDR3 is built from 18 residues. V was pared by 3 bases and J by 1 base, with 20 bases between. Here the CDR3 reads CATSRNPTGREGTDTQYF. The CDR3 nucleotides read TGTGCCACCAGCAGGAACCCTACAGGGAGGGAGGGCACAGATACGCAGTATTTT.

This clonotype was seen at least ten times. The chain links TRBV20-1 to TRBJ1-1; 9 bases line up with TRBD1. J lost 3 bases, V lost 3 bases, and 2 bases had no gene match. Germline values: CDR1 DFQATT, CDR2 SNEGSKA (reference sequence). This CDR3 is 13 amino acids long. DNA of the CDR3: TGCAGTGCTAGTGGGGACAGGGACACTGAAGCTTTCTTT. Translation: CSASGDRDTEAFF.

There are many counts of this clonotype. CDR3 residues: CASSQQHRDGNTEAFF. DNA for the CDR3: TGCGCCAGCAGCCAGCAACACCGGGACGGGAACACTGAAGCTTTCTTT. The V call is TRBV4-3, the J call TRBJ1-1; D perhaps matches TRBD1 (5 bases). Germline CDR1 and CDR2: LGHNA and YSLEER. V was cut by 3 bases and J by 1 base, with 15 bases left in between. The CDR3 totals 16 residues.

In its sample, this clonotype was seen many times. The J gene is TRBJ1-1, the V gene TRBV20-1, with a tentative D call TRBD1 (5 bases). The CDR3 is 13 residues long. Trimming took off 0 bases at V and 10 bases at J, with 15 bases between the two ends. Germline CDR1 DFQATT, CDR2 SNEGSKA (reference sequence). CDR3 region: CSARDGVGRLAFF. The DNA of the CDR3 is TGCAGTGCTAGAGATGGGGTGGGGCGGCTAGCTTTCTTT.